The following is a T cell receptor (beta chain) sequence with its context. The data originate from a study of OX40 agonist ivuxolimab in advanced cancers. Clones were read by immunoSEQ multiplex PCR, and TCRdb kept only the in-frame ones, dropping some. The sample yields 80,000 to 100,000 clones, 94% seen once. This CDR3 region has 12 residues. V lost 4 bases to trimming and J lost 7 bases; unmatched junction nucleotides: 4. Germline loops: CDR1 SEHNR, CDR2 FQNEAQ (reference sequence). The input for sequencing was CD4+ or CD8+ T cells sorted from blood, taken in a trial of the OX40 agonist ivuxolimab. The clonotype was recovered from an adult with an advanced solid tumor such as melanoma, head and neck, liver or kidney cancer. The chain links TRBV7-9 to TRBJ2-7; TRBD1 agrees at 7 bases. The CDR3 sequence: CASSSQGKEQYF. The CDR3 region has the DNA TGTGCCAGCAGCTCACAGGGGAAAGAGCAGTACTTC. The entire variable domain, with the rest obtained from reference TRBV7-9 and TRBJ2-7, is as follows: DTGVSQNPRHKITKRGQNVTFRCDPISEHNRLYWYRQTLGQGPEFLTYFQNEAQLEKSRLLSDRFSAERPKGSFSTLEIQRTEQGDSAMYLCASSSQGKEQYFGPGTRLTVT.